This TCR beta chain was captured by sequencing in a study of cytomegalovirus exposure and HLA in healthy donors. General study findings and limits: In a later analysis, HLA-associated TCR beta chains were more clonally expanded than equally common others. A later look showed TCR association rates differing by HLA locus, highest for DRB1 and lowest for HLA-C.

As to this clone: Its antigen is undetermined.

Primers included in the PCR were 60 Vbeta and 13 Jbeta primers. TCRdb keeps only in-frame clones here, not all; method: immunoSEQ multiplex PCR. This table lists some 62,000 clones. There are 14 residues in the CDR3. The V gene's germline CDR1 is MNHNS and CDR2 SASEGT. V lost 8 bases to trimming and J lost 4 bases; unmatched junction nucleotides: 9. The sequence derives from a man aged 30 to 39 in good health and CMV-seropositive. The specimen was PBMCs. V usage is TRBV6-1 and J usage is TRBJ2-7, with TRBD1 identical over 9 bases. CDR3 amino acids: CASVPGTGTYEQYF. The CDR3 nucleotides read TGTGCCAGCGTACCTGGGACAGGGACGTACGAGCAGTACTTC.